The next 15 T cell receptor beta chains were all read from a single sample in a study of blood T cell repertoires in COVID-19. Sequencing used immunoSEQ multiplex PCR; TCRdb keeps in-frame clones, though not all of them. This table has around 90,000 clones, 87% appearing once. The sample taken for sequencing was peripheral blood. These receptors originate from a male donor with acute or convalescent COVID-19.

V usage is TRBV11-3 and J usage is TRBJ2-7, with D possibly being TRBD1 (6 bases). Trimming pared 5 bases from V and 4 bases from J, leaving 12 bases between. The CDR3 sequence is 13 residues long. The germline CDR1 and CDR2 sequences are SGHNT and YENEEA. DNA of the CDR3: TGTGCCAGCAGCGAGACACAGGGATACGAGCAGTACTTC. It translates to CASSETQGYEQYF.

V usage is TRBV4-1 and J usage is TRBJ1-6, with 10 bases that match TRBD1. CDR3 length equals 17 residues. J gave up 1 base and V 4 bases, and 4 bases lay outside the gene matches. The germline CDR1 and CDR2 sequences are MGHRA and YSYEKL. For the CDR3, the DNA is TGCGCCAGCAGCCGGGACAGGGGAGGGTCCTATAATTCACCCCTCCACTTT. Translated: CASSRDRGGSYNSPLHF.

The J gene is TRBJ2-5, the V gene TRBV10-3; 12 positions match TRBD1. The V gene end was trimmed by 10 bases and the J gene end by 5 bases; junction bases not matched to a gene: 8. Germline V gene lookup returns CDR1 ENHRY and CDR2 SYGVKD. This CDR3 has 14 amino acids. CDR3 region: CATGDRGLSETQYF. The DNA of the CDR3 is TGTGCCACGGGGGACAGGGGGCTTTCGGAGACCCAGTACTTC.

The chain carries TRBV5-1 and TRBJ2-5; TRBD2 aligns across 13 bases. The CDR3 consists of 16 residues. CDR1 is SGHRS and CDR2 is YFSETQ in the germline V gene. J gave up 1 base and V 4 bases, and 4 bases lay outside the gene matches. CDR3 nucleotides: TGCGCCAGCAGCACCGGACTAGCGGGGGTCCAAGAGACCCAGTACTTC. As protein: CASSTGLAGVQETQYF.

This chain connects TRBV19 to TRBJ1-1, with TRBD1 identical over 7 bases. The CDR3 is made up of 13 amino acids. Germline CDR1 LNHDA, CDR2 SQIVND (reference sequence). The junction had 10 bases not matched to a gene; V was cut back by 9 bases and J by 6 bases. The CDR3 region has the DNA TGTGCCAGCCGAGAGGGGGCAATTTCTGAAGCTTTCTTT. Translated, it gives CASREGAISEAFF.

The chain couples TRBV5-1 to TRBJ1-2; perhaps TRBD1 as D (5 bases). CDR1 and CDR2 from the germline V gene are SGHRS and YFSETQ. Trimming stripped 4 bases from V and 3 bases from J, with 7 bases between. The CDR3 length is 12 residues. The CDR3 bases are TGCGCCAGCAGCCCGGGGGACTATGGCTACACCTTC. Translation gives CASSPGDYGYTF.

The gene calls are TRBV10-3 and TRBJ2-1; 10 nucleotides agree with TRBD2. CDR1 and CDR2 from the germline V gene are ENHRY and SYGVKD. This CDR3 is built from 18 residues. Trimming removed 4 bases from V and 0 bases from J; junction bases left unmatched: 9. CDR3 sequence (DNA): TGTGCCATCAGTGGGCCGGCTAGCGGGGGAGGCTCCTACAATGAGCAGTTCTTC. Translated: CAISGPASGGGSYNEQFF.

The chain employs TRBV11-3 and TRBJ2-5; 13 bases agree with TRBD2. CDR1 and CDR2 from the germline V gene are SGHNT and YENEEA. With V trimmed by 5 bases and J by 1 base, 4 bases remained unmatched. This CDR3 has 16 residues. CDR3 sequence: CASSPGLAGAQETQYF. DNA of the CDR3: TGTGCCAGCAGCCCCGGACTAGCGGGGGCCCAAGAGACCCAGTACTTC.

CDR3 region: CASGSSGGQDTQYF. The CDR3 region has the DNA TGTGCCAGCGGATCTAGCGGGGGGCAGGATACGCAGTATTTT. The chain uses TRBV5-5 and TRBJ2-3, with 11 nucleotides matching TRBD2. J gave up 6 bases and V 7 bases, and 7 bases lay outside the gene matches. This CDR3 has 14 amino acids. Germline-derived CDR1 and CDR2 are SGHKS and YYEKEE (reference sequence). Full variable domain (missing parts from reference TRBV5-5 and TRBJ2-3): DAGVTQSPTHLIKTRGQQVTLRCSPISGHKSVSWYQQVLGQGPQFIFQYYEKEERGRGNFPDRFSARQFPNYSSELNVNALLLGDSALYLCASGSSGGQDTQYFGPGTRLTVL.

This sequence joins TRBV5-1 and TRBJ2-5; 9 bases are a match to TRBD1. Germline V gene sequence: CDR1 SGHRS, CDR2 YFSETQ. This CDR3 is built from 17 residues. J lost 2 bases, V lost 4 bases, and 12 bases had no gene match. The chain's CDR3 is CASSLGTGYRTQETQYF. DNA for the CDR3: TGCGCCAGCAGCCTTGGGACAGGGTACAGAACGCAAGAGACCCAGTACTTC.

This chain joins TRBV29-1 and TRBJ1-1; D unresolved. Germline V gene sequence: CDR1 SQVTM, CDR2 ANQGSEA. The CDR3 runs 12 residues. V lost 6 bases, J lost 0 bases, and 8 bases lay in between. CDR3 residues: CSVYTVNTEAFF. CDR3 sequence (DNA): TGCAGCGTATACACAGTGAACACTGAAGCTTTCTTT.

The rearrangement uses TRBV5-1 and TRBJ1-3, with 8 bases lining up with TRBD1. This CDR3 contains 16 residues. CDR1 SGHRS and CDR2 YFSETQ come from the germline V gene. V gave up 3 bases and J gave up 0 bases; unmatched junction bases: 5. In nucleotides, the CDR3 is TGCGCCAGCAGCTCAGGGGGCCTCTTCTCTGGAAACACCATATATTTT. Translated: CASSSGGLFSGNTIYF.

The chain employs TRBV30 and TRBJ2-5; 9 nucleotides match TRBD2. After removal of 7 bases from V and 4 bases from J, the junction contained 10 bases not matched to a gene. There are 14 residues in the CDR3. Per germline, CDR1 GTSNPN and CDR2 SVGIG (reference sequence). CDR3 amino acids: CASDNSGGGETQYF. The CDR3 nucleotides are TGTGCCTCAGACAATAGCGGGGGCGGAGAGACCCAGTACTTC.

This clone was observed a few times. The V and J genes are TRBV2 and TRBJ1-5; D might be TRBD1 (5 bases). Germline values: CDR1 SNHLY, CDR2 FYNNEI. The CDR3 consists of 15 residues. Deletions cut 7 bases from V and 8 bases from J, with 21 bases between. The CDR3 is CASNRLGQHLEPQHF. The CDR3 DNA reads as TGTGCCAGCAATAGATTAGGACAACATTTAGAGCCCCAGCATTTT.

The chain combines TRBV6-5 with TRBJ1-1; 7 bases align to TRBD1. The V segment lost 7 bases and the J segment 2 bases; nucleotides outside the gene matches: 7. Germline CDR1 MNHEY, CDR2 SVGAGI. The CDR3 contains 14 residues. The DNA of the CDR3 is TGTGCCAGCAAAAGGACAGGATCTAACACTGAAGCTTTCTTT. The encoded protein is CASKRTGSNTEAFF.